These 5 T cell receptor beta chains were sequenced from one sample in a study of T cells after yellow fever vaccination. Each CDR3 protein is one row after TCRdb ran MiXCR on the 5' RACE reads. The sample has about 120,000 distinct CDR3 sequences; roughly 8.2% are singletons. This specimen was CD8+ T cells sorted from PBMCs, taken on the day of the yellow fever booster vaccination. These receptors all come from a man between 18 and 35 years old who received the YFV17D yellow fever vaccine.

This chain uses TRBV6-6 with TRBJ1-2; no clear D gene. The CDR3 spans 16 residues. V was clipped by 2 bases and J by 3 bases, with 16 bases between them. CDR1 and CDR2 from the germline V gene are MNHNY and SVGAGI (reference sequence). CDR3 sequence: CASSYRGGILDYGYTF. The CDR3 nucleotides are TGTGCCAGCAGTTACCGGGGAGGGATTCTCGACTATGGCTACACCTTC.

In its sample, this clonotype was seen a few times. This sequence joins TRBV18 and TRBJ1-5, with D unresolved. The V gene's germline CDR1 is KGHSH and CDR2 LQKENI. This CDR3 comprises 13 residues. V dropped 1 base and J dropped 4 bases, with 5 bases sitting between them. The CDR3 here is CASSPQVNQPQHF. Here the CDR3 DNA reads TGTGCCAGCTCACCACAAGTAAATCAGCCCCAGCATTTT.

This clonotype was counted only a few times. This chain joins TRBV5-1 and TRBJ1-2; D is uncertain. The V and J ends lost 0 bases and 0 bases respectively, with 9 bases between them. The CDR3 runs 15 residues. Germline-derived CDR1 and CDR2 are SGHRS and YFSETQ. The CDR3 loop is CASSLEVRTNYGYTF. The CDR3 coding sequence is TGCGCCAGCAGCTTGGAGGTCAGAACTAACTATGGCTACACCTTC.

The CDR3 nucleotides read TGTGCCAGCAGCTTTAGCTCCTACGAGCAGTACTTC. It specifies CASSFSSYEQYF. V gene TRBV7-2 combines with J gene TRBJ2-7, with D unresolved. Trimming removed 3 bases from V and 0 bases from J, with 3 bases in between. Germline lookup yields CDR1 SGHTA and CDR2 FQGNSA. This CDR3 has 12 amino acids.

This clonotype occurred many times. This chain links TRBV6-2 or TRBV6-3 with TRBJ2-7; D is possibly TRBD1 or TRBD2 (5 bases each). The V and J ends lost 2 bases and 2 bases respectively, with 10 bases between them. The CDR3 has 14 amino acids. Germline V gene lookup returns CDR1 MNHEY and CDR2 SVGEGT. The CDR3 loop is CASSYRDGAYEQYF. The CDR3 coding sequence is TGTGCCAGCAGTTACCGGGACGGAGCCTACGAGCAGTACTTC.